This T cell receptor beta chain was identified during a study of beta chain features in type 1 diabetes. Overall study: Healthy donors and patients showed comparable age, gender and cell yields.

CD4+ cells of the naive, central memory, regulatory and stem cell-like memory types were sorted via CD45RO/CCR7/CD25/CD127/CD95/CD27. The CDR3 is made up of 13 amino acids. Per germline, CDR1 LNHNV and CDR2 YYDKDF (reference sequence). Trimming cost V 0 bases and J 8 bases, with 8 bases left between them. The sequenced template was cDNA made from the entire isolated RNA. Only in-frame clones appear in the TCRdb table, and some are missing; sequencing was by immunoSEQ multiplex PCR. The sample contains 970,000 or so clones, about 17% of which appear only once. The sequence derives from a woman aged 18-30 years in good health. The chain is built from TRBV15 and TRBJ2-1; D is ambiguous. What was sequenced was naive CD4+ T cells from blood. The CDR3 coding sequence is TGTGCCACCAGCAGAGATCACGGGTATGAGCAGTTCTTC. This sequence encodes CATSRDHGYEQFF.